Shown below are 6 T cell receptor beta chains from a single sample sequenced in a study of cytomegalovirus exposure and HLA in healthy donors. In the PCR, 60 Vbeta and 13 Jbeta primers were used. Using immunoSEQ multiplex PCR, the repertoire was profiled, and TCRdb retains in-frame clones only, with some absent. The table records about 150,000 clones, 79% of them present only once. The sample comprised PBMCs. These receptors were obtained from a man aged 35 to 55 in good health and CMV-seropositive.

The genes are TRBV15 and TRBJ1-4; D perhaps matches TRBD1 (5 bases). V lost 1 base to trimming and J lost 0 bases, with 6 bases between them. The CDR3 is 15 amino acids. The germline V gene encodes CDR1 LNHNV and CDR2 YYDKDF (reference sequence). CDR3 protein: CATSRGQSTNEKLFF. The CDR3 region has the DNA TGTGCCACCAGCAGAGGACAGTCAACTAATGAAAAACTGTTTTTT.

The rearrangement uses TRBV11-1 and TRBJ2-1; tentatively, D is TRBD1 (6 bases). Trimming stripped 2 bases from V and 5 bases from J, with 13 bases between. The CDR3 is made up of 15 amino acids. The germline CDR1 and CDR2 sequences are SGHAT and FQDESV (reference sequence). The CDR3 here is CASSLWTAKDNEQFF. CDR3 in DNA: TGTGCCAGCAGCTTATGGACAGCCAAGGACAATGAGCAGTTCTTC.

The V gene is TRBV19, the J gene TRBJ1-1; 7 nucleotides agree with TRBD1. Germline V gene sequence: CDR1 LNHDA, CDR2 SQIVND (reference sequence). CDR3 length: 12 amino acids. J lost 6 bases, V lost 6 bases, and 4 bases had no gene match. CDR3 amino acids: CASRTGPAEAFF. DNA of the CDR3: TGTGCCAGTAGGACAGGGCCGGCTGAAGCTTTCTTT.

This sequence joins TRBV5-1 and TRBJ2-1; 7 bases are a match to TRBD2. This CDR3 has 14 amino acids. Germline assignment: CDR1 SGHRS and CDR2 YFSETQ. Losses at the gene ends were 4 bases for V and 5 bases for J; bases not matched to a gene: 6. The CDR3, as DNA: TGCGCCAGCAGCGTATCTCTAGCGGACAATGAGCAGTTCTTC. Translation gives CASSVSLADNEQFF.

This chain uses TRBV5-1 with TRBJ2-6; 12 bases agree with TRBD2. The CDR3 spans 18 residues. Germline lookup yields CDR1 SGHRS and CDR2 YFSETQ. Germline trimming cut 3 bases from V and 0 bases from J; bases unmatched to any gene: 4. CDR3 protein: CASSSRLAGDSGANVLTF. The CDR3 coding sequence is TGCGCCAGCAGCTCCAGACTAGCGGGGGACTCTGGGGCCAACGTCCTGACTTTC.

The J gene is TRBJ1-2, the V gene TRBV27; TRBD1 might be the D (5 bases). Germline V CDR1 and CDR2: MNHEY, SMNVEV (reference sequence). Deletions cut 6 bases from V and 8 bases from J, with 19 bases between. The CDR3 totals 14 residues. The CDR3 DNA sequence: TGTGCCAGCAGCACGTGGGGGAGGCTAGCCGGCTACACCTTC. Its translation: CASSTWGRLAGYTF.